Listed here is a single T cell receptor (beta chain). The CDR3 is 14 residues long. The germline V gene encodes CDR1 SGHTA and CDR2 FQGNSA. V lost 6 bases to trimming and J lost 4 bases, with 13 bases between them. In the authors' methods: It was from reference gene primer amplification that nucleated cell counts were estimated. Using immunoSEQ multiplex PCR, the repertoire was profiled, and TCRdb retains in-frame clones only, with some absent. V, J and clone size were drawn from that table, and D and trimming were deduced from the DNA. Here the sample spans roughly 200,000 clones, around 87% being singletons. The sample belongs to a study of blood T cell repertoires in COVID-19. For the study at large: Samples of COVID-19 (acute and convalescent) were obtained from the United States, Italy and Spain.

The sequence was collected from a woman aged 18 to 35 who had recovered from COVID-19. V gene TRBV7-2 combines with J gene TRBJ1-3, with a possible D match to TRBD1 (6 bases). Specimen: peripheral blood. This CDR3 is CASSYTQGGNTIYF. The CDR3 region has the DNA TGTGCCAGCAGTTATACACAGGGCGGAAACACCATATATTTT. Using reference TRBV7-2 and TRBJ1-3 for the parts outside the CDR3, the full variable domain is GAGVSQSPSNKVTEKGKDVELRCDPISGHTALYWYRQSLGQGLEFLIYFQGNSAPDKSGLPSDRFSAERTGGSVSTLTIQRTQQEDSAVYLCASSYTQGGNTIYFGEGSWLTVV.